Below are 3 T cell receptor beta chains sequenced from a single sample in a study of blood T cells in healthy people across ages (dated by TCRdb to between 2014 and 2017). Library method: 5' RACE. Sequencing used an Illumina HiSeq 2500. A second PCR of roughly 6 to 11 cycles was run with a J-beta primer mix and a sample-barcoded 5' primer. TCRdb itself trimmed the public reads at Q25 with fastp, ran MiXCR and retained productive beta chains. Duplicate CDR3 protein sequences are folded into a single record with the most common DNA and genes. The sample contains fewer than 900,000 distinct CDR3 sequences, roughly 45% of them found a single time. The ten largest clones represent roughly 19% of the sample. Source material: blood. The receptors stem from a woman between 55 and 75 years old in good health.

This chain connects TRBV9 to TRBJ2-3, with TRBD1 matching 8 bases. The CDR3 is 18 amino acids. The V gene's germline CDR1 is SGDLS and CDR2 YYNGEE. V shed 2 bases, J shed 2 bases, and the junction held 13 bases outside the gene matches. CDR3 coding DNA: TGTGCCAGCAGCGTCTCTCTGCAGGGGGCGTGGGACACAGATACGCAGTATTTT. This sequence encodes CASSVSLQGAWDTDTQYF.

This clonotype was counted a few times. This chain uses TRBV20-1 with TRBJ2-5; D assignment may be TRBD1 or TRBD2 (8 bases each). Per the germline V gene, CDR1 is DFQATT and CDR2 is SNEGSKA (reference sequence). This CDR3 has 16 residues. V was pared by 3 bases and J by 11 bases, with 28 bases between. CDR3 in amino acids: CSASPVAGQVSHEQYF. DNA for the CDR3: TGCAGTGCTAGTCCTGTAGCGGGACAGGTTTCACATGAGCAGTACTTC.

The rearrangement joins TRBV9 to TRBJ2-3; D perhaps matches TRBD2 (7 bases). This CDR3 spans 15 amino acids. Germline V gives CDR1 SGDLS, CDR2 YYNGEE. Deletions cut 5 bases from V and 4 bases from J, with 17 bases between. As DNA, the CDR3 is TGTGCCAGCAGAAGCGGGACAAGTGGCCCAGATACGCAGTATTTT. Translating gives CASRSGTSGPDTQYF.